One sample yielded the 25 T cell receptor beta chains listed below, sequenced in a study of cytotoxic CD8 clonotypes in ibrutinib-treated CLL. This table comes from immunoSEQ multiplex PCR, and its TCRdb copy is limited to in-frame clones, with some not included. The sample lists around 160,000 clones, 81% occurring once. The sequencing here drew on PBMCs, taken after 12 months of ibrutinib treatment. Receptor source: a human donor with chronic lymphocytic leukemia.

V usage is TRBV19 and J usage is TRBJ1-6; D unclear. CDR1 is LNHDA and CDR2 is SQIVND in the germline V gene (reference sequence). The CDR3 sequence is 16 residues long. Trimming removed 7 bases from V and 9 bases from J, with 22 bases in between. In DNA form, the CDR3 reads TGTGCCAGTAAGCCAGCCTTTACCCTTAGCGGTTCACCCCTCCACTTT. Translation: CASKPAFTLSGSPLHF.

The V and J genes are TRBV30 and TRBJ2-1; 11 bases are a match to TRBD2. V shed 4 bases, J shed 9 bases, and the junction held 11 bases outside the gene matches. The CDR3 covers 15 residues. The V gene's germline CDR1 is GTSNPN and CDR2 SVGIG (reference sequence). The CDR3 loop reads CAWNPGTSGCTEQFF. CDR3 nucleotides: TGTGCCTGGAACCCCGGGACTAGCGGCTGCACTGAGCAGTTCTTC.

The CDR3 loop is CASSRAGTEIHEQFF. As DNA, the CDR3 is TGTGCCAGCAGCCGAGCCGGGACAGAGATCCATGAGCAGTTCTTC. The gene calls are TRBV13 and TRBJ2-1, with 7 bases that match TRBD1. CDR1 and CDR2 from the germline V gene are PRHDT and FYEKMQ (reference sequence). Trimming removed 5 bases from V and 8 bases from J; junction bases left unmatched: 12. CDR3 length: 15 residues. Complete variable domain (other parts from reference TRBV13 and TRBJ2-1): AAGVIQSPRHLIKEKRETATLKCYPIPRHDTVYWYQQGPGQDPQFLISFYEKMQSDKGSIPDRFSAQQFSDYHSELNMSSLELGDSALYFCASSRAGTEIHEQFFGPGTRLTVL.

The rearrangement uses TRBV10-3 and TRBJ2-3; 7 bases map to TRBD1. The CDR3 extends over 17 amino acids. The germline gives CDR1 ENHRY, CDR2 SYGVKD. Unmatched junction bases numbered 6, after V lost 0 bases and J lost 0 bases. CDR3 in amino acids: CAISESVGGLSTDTQYF. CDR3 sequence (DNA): TGTGCCATCAGTGAGTCGGTAGGGGGCCTTAGCACAGATACGCAGTATTTT.

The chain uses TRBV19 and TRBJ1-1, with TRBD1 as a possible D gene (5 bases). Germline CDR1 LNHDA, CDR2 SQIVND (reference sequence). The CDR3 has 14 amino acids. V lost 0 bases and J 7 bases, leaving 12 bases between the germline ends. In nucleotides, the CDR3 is TGTGCCAGTAGTATAGAGTTTTGGCAGGGTGAAGCTTTCTTT. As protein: CASSIEFWQGEAFF.

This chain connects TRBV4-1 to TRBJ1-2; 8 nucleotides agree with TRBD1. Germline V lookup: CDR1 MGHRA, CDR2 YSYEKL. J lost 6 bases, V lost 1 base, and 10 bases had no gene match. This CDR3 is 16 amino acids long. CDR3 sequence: CASSQGQGAVYNGYTF. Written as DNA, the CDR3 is TGCGCCAGCAGCCAAGGGCAGGGGGCCGTTTACAATGGCTACACCTTC.

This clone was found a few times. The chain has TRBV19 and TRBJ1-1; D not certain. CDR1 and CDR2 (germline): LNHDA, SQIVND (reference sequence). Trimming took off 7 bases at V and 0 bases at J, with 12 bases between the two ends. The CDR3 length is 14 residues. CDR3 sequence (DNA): TGTGCCAGTACCCCGACGAGACTGAACACTGAAGCTTTCTTT. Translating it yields CASTPTRLNTEAFF.

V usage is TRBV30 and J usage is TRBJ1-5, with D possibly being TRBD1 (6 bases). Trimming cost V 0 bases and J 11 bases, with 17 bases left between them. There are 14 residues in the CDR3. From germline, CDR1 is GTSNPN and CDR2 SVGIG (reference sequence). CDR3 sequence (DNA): TGTGCCTGGAGTGTATCTCACCAGAGGGGGGCCCAGCATTTT. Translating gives CAWSVSHQRGAQHF.

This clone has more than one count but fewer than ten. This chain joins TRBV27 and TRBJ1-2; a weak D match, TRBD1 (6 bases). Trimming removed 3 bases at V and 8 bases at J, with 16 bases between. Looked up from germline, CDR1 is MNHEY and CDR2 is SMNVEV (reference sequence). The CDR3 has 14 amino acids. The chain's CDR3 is CASSFNGQKGGYTF. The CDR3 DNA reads TGTGCCAGCAGTTTTAATGGACAGAAGGGGGGCTACACCTTC.

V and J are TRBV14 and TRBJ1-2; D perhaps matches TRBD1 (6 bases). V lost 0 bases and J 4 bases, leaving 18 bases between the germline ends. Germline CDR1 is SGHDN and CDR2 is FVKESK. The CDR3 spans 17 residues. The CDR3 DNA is TGTGCCAGCAGCCAAGAACGAGGGGGATCTAGCGTCTATGGCTACACCTTC. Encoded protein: CASSQERGGSSVYGYTF.

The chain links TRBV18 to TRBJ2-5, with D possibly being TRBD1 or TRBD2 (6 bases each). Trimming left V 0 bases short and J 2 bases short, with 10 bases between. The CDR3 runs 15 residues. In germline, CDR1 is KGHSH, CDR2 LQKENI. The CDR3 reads CASSPPGGPQETQYF. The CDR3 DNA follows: TGTGCCAGCTCACCACCCGGGGGCCCACAAGAGACCCAGTACTTC.

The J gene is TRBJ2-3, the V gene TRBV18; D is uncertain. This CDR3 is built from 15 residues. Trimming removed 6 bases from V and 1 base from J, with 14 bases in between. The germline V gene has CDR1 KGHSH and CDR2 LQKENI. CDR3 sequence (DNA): TGTGCCAGCTCCCCGACCCAGGACCGCACAGATACGCAGTATTTT. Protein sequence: CASSPTQDRTDTQYF.

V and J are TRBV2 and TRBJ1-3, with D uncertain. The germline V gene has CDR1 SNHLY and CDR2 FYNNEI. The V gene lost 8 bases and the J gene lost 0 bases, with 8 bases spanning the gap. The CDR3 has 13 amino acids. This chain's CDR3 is CASLLSSGNTIYF. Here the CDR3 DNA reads TGTGCCAGCCTCTTAAGCTCTGGAAACACCATATATTTT.

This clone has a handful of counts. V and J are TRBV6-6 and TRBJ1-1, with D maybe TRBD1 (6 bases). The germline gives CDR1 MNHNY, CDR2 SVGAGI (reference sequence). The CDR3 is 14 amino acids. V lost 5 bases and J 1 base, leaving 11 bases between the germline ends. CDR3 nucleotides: TGTGCCAGCAGTAACGGACAGACGAACACTGAAGCTTTCTTT. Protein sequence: CASSNGQTNTEAFF.

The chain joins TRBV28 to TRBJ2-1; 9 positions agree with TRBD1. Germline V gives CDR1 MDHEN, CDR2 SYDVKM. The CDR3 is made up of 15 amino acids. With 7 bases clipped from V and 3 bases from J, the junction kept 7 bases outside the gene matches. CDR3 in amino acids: CASISPGQGYNEQFF. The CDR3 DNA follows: TGTGCCAGCATTTCACCGGGACAGGGCTACAATGAGCAGTTCTTC.

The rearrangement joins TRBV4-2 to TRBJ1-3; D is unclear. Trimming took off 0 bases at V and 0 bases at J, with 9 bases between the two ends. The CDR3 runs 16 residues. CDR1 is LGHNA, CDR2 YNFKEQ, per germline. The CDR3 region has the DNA TGTGCCAGCAGCCAAGATATGGGTGTCTCTGGAAACACCATATATTTT. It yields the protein CASSQDMGVSGNTIYF.

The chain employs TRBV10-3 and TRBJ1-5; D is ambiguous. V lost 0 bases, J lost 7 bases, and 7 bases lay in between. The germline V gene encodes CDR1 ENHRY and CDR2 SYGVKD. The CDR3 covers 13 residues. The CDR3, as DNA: TGTGCCATCAGTGAGTCGAACCCGCAGCCCCAGCATTTT. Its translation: CAISESNPQPQHF.

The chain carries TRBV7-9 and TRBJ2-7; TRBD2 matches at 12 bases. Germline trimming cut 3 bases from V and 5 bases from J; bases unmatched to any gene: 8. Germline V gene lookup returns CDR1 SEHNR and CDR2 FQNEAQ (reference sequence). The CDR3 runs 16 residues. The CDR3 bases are TGTGCCAGCAGCTTTCGGACGACTAGCGGGAGCGACGAGCAGTACTTC. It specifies CASSFRTTSGSDEQYF.

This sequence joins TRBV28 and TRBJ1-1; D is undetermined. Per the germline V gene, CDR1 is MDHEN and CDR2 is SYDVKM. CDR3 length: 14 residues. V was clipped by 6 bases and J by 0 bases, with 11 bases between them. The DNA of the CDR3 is TGTGCCAGCAGGGCAGGAGGGATGAACACTGAAGCTTTCTTT. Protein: CASRAGGMNTEAFF.

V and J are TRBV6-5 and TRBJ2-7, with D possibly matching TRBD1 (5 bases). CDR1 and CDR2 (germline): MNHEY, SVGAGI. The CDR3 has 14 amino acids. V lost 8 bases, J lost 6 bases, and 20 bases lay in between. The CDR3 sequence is CASSSAGMVSEQYF. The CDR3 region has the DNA TGTGCCAGCTCTAGTGCAGGGATGGTCAGCGAGCAGTACTTC.

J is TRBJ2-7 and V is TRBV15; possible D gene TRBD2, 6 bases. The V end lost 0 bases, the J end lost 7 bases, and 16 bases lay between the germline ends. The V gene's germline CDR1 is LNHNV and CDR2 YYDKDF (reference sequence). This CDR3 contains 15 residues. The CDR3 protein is CATSRDRDSSEEQYF. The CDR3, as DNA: TGTGCCACCAGCAGAGACAGGGACTCTAGCGAGGAGCAGTACTTC.

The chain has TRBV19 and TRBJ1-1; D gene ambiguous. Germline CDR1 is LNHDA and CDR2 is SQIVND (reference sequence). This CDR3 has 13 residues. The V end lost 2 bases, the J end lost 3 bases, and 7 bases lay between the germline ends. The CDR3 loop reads CASSIRRYTEAFF. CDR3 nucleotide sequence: TGTGCCAGTAGTATAAGGAGATACACTGAAGCTTTCTTT.

CDR3 sequence: CASSANRGGGSPLHF. CDR3 sequence (DNA): TGTGCCAGCAGCGCAAACAGGGGCGGAGGATCACCCCTCCACTTT. The chain links TRBV7-2 to TRBJ1-6, with 7 positions matching TRBD1. J was trimmed by 10 bases and V by 5 bases; bases with no gene match: 11. CDR3 length: 15 amino acids. Germline lookup yields CDR1 SGHTA and CDR2 FQGNSA.

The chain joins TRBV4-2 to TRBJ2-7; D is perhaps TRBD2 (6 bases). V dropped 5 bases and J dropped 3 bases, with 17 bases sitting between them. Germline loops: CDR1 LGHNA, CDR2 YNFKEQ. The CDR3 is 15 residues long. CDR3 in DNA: TGTGCCAGCAGCTTGGGACTTACTAATCACTACGAGCAGTACTTC. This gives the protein CASSLGLTNHYEQYF.

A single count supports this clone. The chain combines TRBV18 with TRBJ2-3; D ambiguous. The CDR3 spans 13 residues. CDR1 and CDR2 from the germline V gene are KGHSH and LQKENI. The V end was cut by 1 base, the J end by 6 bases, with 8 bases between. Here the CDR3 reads CASSPRVRDTQYF. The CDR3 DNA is TGTGCCAGCTCACCACGGGTCCGGGATACGCAGTATTTT. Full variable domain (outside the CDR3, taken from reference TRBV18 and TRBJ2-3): NAGVMQNPRHLVRRRGQEARLRCSPMKGHSHVYWYRQLPEEGLKFMVYLQKENIIDESGMPKERFSAEFPKEGPSILRIQQVVRGDSAAYFCASSPRVRDTQYFGPGTRLTVL.